One and the same sample provided the 22 T cell receptor beta chains below, sequenced in a study of T cells in Graves' hyperthyroidism and ophthalmopathy. Authors of the study amplified TCR beta CDR3 regions from RNA transcripts. First-round RT-PCR targeting the TCR CDR3 was performed with the HTBI primer set. TCRdb re-called the multiplex PCR reads with MiXCR, one entry per CDR3 protein. The sample lists roughly 520,000 distinct CDR3 sequences; about 24% were seen once. The specimen sequenced was blood. Receptors originate from a woman in her 30s with Graves' ophthalmopathy.

This clonotype has at least ten counts. The chain carries TRBV27 and TRBJ1-5, with D possibly TRBD1 on 6 matching bases. The CDR3 is 14 residues long. V was cut by 6 bases and J by 4 bases, with 13 bases left in between. Germline CDR1 and CDR2: MNHEY and SMNVEV (reference sequence). The CDR3 DNA reads TGTGCCAGCAGGGGGATGGACAGTAATCAGCCCCAGCATTTT. This gives the protein CASRGMDSNQPQHF.

In its sample, this clonotype was seen many times. The chain links TRBV27 to TRBJ2-7, with 8 bases fitting TRBD2. V dropped 6 bases and J dropped 7; count of bases not matched to a gene: 14. CDR3 length: 15 amino acids. Germline loops: CDR1 MNHEY, CDR2 SMNVEV (reference sequence). As DNA, the CDR3 is TGTGCCAGCAGAACAACTGGCGGGGGGATTTATGAGCAGTACTTC. Translation: CASRTTGGGIYEQYF.

At least ten counts were recorded for this clonotype. The chain combines TRBV3-1 with TRBJ1-3; D uncertain. Germline assignment: CDR1 LGHDT and CDR2 YNNKEL (reference sequence). The CDR3 is 15 residues long. V lost 1 base and J lost 0, with 7 bases in between. The CDR3 is CASSQVSSSGNTIYF. CDR3 coding DNA: TGTGCCAGCAGCCAAGTATCCAGCTCTGGAAACACCATATATTTT.

This clonotype came up many times. The junction does not match germline at one end; this may be a read error. V gene TRBV2 combines with J gene TRBJ2-7, with D possibly called TRBD1 or TRBD2 (5 bases each). The CDR3 has 13 amino acids. The germline V gene has CDR1 SNHLY and CDR2 FYNNEI. The DNA for the CDR3 is TGTGCTTCGTCAGGGACGGATAACTACGGGCAGTACTTC. This encodes CASSGTDNYGQYF.

The chain recombines TRBV7-8 with TRBJ1-5, with 7 bases lining up with TRBD1. V trimming: 8 bases; J trimming: 5 bases; junction bases outside the gene matches: 6. CDR3 length: 13 residues. Looked up from germline, CDR1 is SGHVS and CDR2 is FQNEAQ. The chain's CDR3 is CASQGQRDQPQHF. Written as DNA, the CDR3 is TGTGCCAGCCAGGGACAGAGGGATCAGCCCCAGCATTTT.

In its sample, this clonotype was seen many times. The chain couples TRBV28 to TRBJ2-7; no definite D call. The CDR3 is 13 amino acids. The germline V gene encodes CDR1 MDHEN and CDR2 SYDVKM. The germline V and J ends were trimmed by 6 bases and 6 bases, with 15 bases remaining between them. CDR3 amino acids: CASSGDITLEQYF. For the CDR3, the DNA is TGTGCCAGCAGCGGTGACATAACTCTCGAGCAGTACTTC.

With respect to this clonotype: A junction boundary mismatches the germline segment, possibly from a read error. The chain uses TRBV28 and TRBJ1-1; 7 bases are a match to TRBD1. The CDR3 is 14 amino acids. Looked up from germline, CDR1 is MDHEN and CDR2 is SYDVKM. The CDR3 protein is CASSLYRGETEACF. As DNA, the CDR3 is TGTGCCAGCAGTTTGTACAGGGGAGAGACTGAAGCTTGCTTT.

This clonotype was seen a handful of times. A read error may account for a junction end that differs from germline. The chain employs TRBV14 and TRBJ2-5, with D hard to call. From germline, CDR1 is SGHDN and CDR2 FVKESK. The CDR3 totals 13 residues. The CDR3 DNA reads TGTGTCAGCGACGCGAGACCACAAGAGACCCAGTACTTC. This sequence encodes CVSDARPQETQYF.

This clonotype has at least ten counts. CDR3 residues: CASSYEVYGYTF. The CDR3, as DNA: TGTGCCAGCAGTTACGAGGTCTATGGCTACACCTTC. The chain combines TRBV6-2 or TRBV6-3 with TRBJ1-2; D not certain. Per the germline V gene, CDR1 is MNHEY and CDR2 is SVGEGT. The CDR3 is made up of 12 amino acids. Trimming cost V 2 bases and J 4 bases, with 5 bases left between them.

This clonotype was observed many times. The chain employs TRBV15 and TRBJ1-1; D gene ambiguous. Looked up from germline, CDR1 is LNHNV and CDR2 is YYDKDF (reference sequence). This CDR3 comprises 15 residues. V lost 0 bases, J lost 0 bases, and 8 bases lay in between. The CDR3 sequence: CATSREKALNTEAFF. The CDR3 nucleotides read TGTGCCACCAGCAGAGAGAAAGCTCTGAACACTGAAGCTTTCTTT.

The table lists this clonotype with a few counts. The chain carries TRBV6-1 and TRBJ1-2; the match to TRBD1 covers 8 bases. Trimming took 7 bases from V and 2 from J; bases not matched to a gene: 9. This CDR3 region has 15 residues. CDR1 MNHNS and CDR2 SASEGT come from the germline V gene. The CDR3 protein is CASNVERQGNYGYTF. The CDR3 nucleotides are TGTGCCAGCAATGTGGAGAGACAGGGGAACTATGGCTACACCTTC.

There are many counts of this clonotype. The J gene is TRBJ2-2, the V gene TRBV12-3 or TRBV12-4; 9 bases match TRBD1. The V and J ends lost 7 bases and 8 bases, in that order; junction bases with no gene match: 8. The length of the CDR3 is 14 residues. The CDR3 is CASTSTGGRGELFF. The CDR3 nucleotides read TGTGCCAGCACTTCGACAGGGGGTCGGGGGGAGCTGTTTTTT.

The V call is TRBV5-1, the J call TRBJ1-2; tentative D call: TRBD1 (5 bases). With 0 bases removed from V and 7 bases from J, the gap between germline ends came to 13 bases. The germline V gene has CDR1 SGHRS and CDR2 YFSETQ. The CDR3 is made up of 14 amino acids. The CDR3 DNA is TGCGCCAGCAGCTTGGCCCAGGGTATGATTGGCTACACCTTC. Amino acid sequence: CASSLAQGMIGYTF.

The chain employs TRBV12-3 or TRBV12-4 and TRBJ2-6; 11 bases fit TRBD1. V shed 5 bases and J 2 bases; nucleotides not matched to a gene: 5. The CDR3 runs 17 residues. The chain's CDR3 is CASSRTGGAPGANVLTF. CDR3 nucleotides: TGTGCCAGCAGTAGGACAGGGGGCGCCCCTGGGGCCAACGTCCTGACTTTC.

This clonotype was detected only a few times. DNA for the CDR3: TGTGCCTGGAGTGTACTCAACGAGCAGTACTTC. It translates to CAWSVLNEQYF. The chain is built from TRBV30 and TRBJ2-7; no clear D. CDR1 and CDR2 from the germline V gene are GTSNPN and SVGIG (reference sequence). Trimming removed 0 bases from V and 5 bases from J, with 5 bases in between. CDR3 length: 11 amino acids. The whole variable domain, filled in from reference TRBV30 and TRBJ2-7, reads SQTIHQWPATLVQPVGSPLSLECTVEGTSNPNLYWYRQAAGRGLQLLFYSVGIGQISSEVPQNLSASRPQDRQFILSSKKLLLSDSGFYLCAWSVLNEQYFGPGTRLTVT.

This clonotype has more than one count but fewer than ten. The V and J genes are TRBV12-3 or TRBV12-4 and TRBJ1-5; TRBD1 is a possible D gene (5 bases). CDR3 size: 14 residues. Deletions cut 7 bases from V and 2 bases from J, with 12 bases between. In nucleotides, the CDR3 is TGTGCCAGCACTCGGGTGGGGCGCAATCAGCCCCAGCATTTT. It codes for CASTRVGRNQPQHF.

This clonotype was observed a handful of times. CDR3 DNA: TGTGCCAGCAGCCAAGTACAGGGGAGCTCCTATGGCTACACCTTC. Translation gives CASSQVQGSSYGYTF. The chain couples TRBV14 to TRBJ1-2; 7 bases agree with TRBD1. Germline V gene lookup returns CDR1 SGHDN and CDR2 FVKESK. V lost 1 base and J lost 4; bases outside the gene matches: 6. The CDR3 runs to 15 residues.

This chain uses TRBV15 with TRBJ1-2; the D gene is possibly TRBD1 (6 bases). V shed 0 bases and J shed 1 base, with 12 bases lying between them. The CDR3 is 16 residues long. CDR1 LNHNV and CDR2 YYDKDF come from the germline V gene (reference sequence). The CDR3 DNA is TGTGCCACCAGCAGAGATCCGGGACAAGTTAACTATGGCTACACCTTC. The encoded protein is CATSRDPGQVNYGYTF.

This clonotype has ten or more counts. The rearrangement links TRBV6-6 to TRBJ2-7, with D perhaps TRBD1 (5 bases). Between the trimmed V and J ends, which lost 4 bases and 3 bases, there was a span of 10 bases. The length of the CDR3 is 13 residues. Germline CDR1 and CDR2: MNHNY and SVGAGI (reference sequence). In DNA, the CDR3 is TGTGCCAGCAGTTCAGGGTCTTACTACGAGCAGTACTTC. It is translated as CASSSGSYYEQYF.

J is TRBJ1-1 and V is TRBV29-1; weak D call: TRBD1 (6 bases). The ends were cut back, 4 bases at V and 6 bases at J, with 12 bases in the middle. Germline-derived CDR1 and CDR2 are SQVTM and ANQGSEA. This CDR3 spans 12 amino acids. This CDR3 reads CSVARGMSEAFF. In DNA, the CDR3 is TGCAGCGTTGCCAGGGGTATGTCTGAAGCTTTCTTT.

The sample holds many counts of this clonotype. CDR3 DNA sequence: TGTGCCAGCAGCGTAGCTTTAAACACTGAAGCTTTCTTT. Translating gives CASSVALNTEAFF. V gene TRBV9 combines with J gene TRBJ1-1; D not certain. CDR1 and CDR2 from the germline V gene are SGDLS and YYNGEE. Trimming pared 0 bases from V and 2 bases from J, leaving 5 bases between. The CDR3 covers 13 residues.

This clonotype was observed at least ten times. This chain joins TRBV14 and TRBJ2-7, with D hard to call. Trimming removed 1 base at V and 6 bases at J, with 4 bases between. This CDR3 contains 11 residues. Germline V gene lookup returns CDR1 SGHDN and CDR2 FVKESK. The CDR3: CASSQVAEQYF. The CDR3 DNA is TGTGCCAGCAGCCAAGTAGCCGAGCAGTACTTC.